This TCR beta chain was captured by sequencing in a study of blood T cells in healthy people across ages (dated by TCRdb to between 2014 and 2016). Background for the entire study: In model experiments, roughly one uniquely barcoded TCR beta cDNA molecule per two T cells was captured by template switching. The donors were split into four age groups: young (average around 15 years), middle-aged (39), aged (over 55) and long-lived (about 74). To avoid experimental bias, donors of different ages were distributed randomly across sequencing lanes. To track age-related changes in TCR beta repertoire diversity, the study relied on deep sequencing normalized with unique cDNA molecular identifiers. Using the same blood draw, the study looked at two additional independent replicas of 1 million unique cDNA reads for two donors, one aged 18 to 30 and the other aged 80 or older. What the authors observed across the whole study: Estimates of total diversity based on one million sequenced T cells were considered lower bounds and underestimates. Since profiling was done on bulk unsorted PBMCs, naive and antigen-experienced compartments could not be conclusively compared. Compared with the aged group, the long-lived group had more naive CD4+ T cells, fewer expanded clones and increased TCR diversity, suggesting age selection. Donor CMV infection status was unknown, potentially confounding age-related changes in expanded clonotypes. As age increased, observed TCR beta diversity per million T cells dropped in a roughly linear way, and a significant reduction was already evident by age about 40. A strong correlation was found between observed TCR beta diversity and the percentage of naive T cells measured by flow cytometry.

Germline trimming: 3 bases from V, 5 bases from J; junction bases outside gene matches: 7. From a lookup of the germline V gene, CDR1 and CDR2 are SQVTM and ANQGSEA. The CDR3 numbers 14 residues from cysteine through phenylalanine. The CDR3 DNA has 42 bases and is translated from base 1. Libraries were made using 5' RACE. The listed sequencing device is Illumina HiSeq 2500. A second PCR of about 6 to 12 cycles was performed with a sample-barcoded 5' primer and a J-beta primer mix. Each TCR beta cDNA molecule received a unique molecular identifier from a template-switch 5' adaptor carrying 12 random nucleotides. At least 2.5 million CDR3-containing paired-end reads were obtained from each sample. First-strand cDNA was synthesized from all RNA with the Mint cDNA synthesis kit, primed by a TRBC-specific oligonucleotide. Following uracil-DNA glycosylase treatment, a first 18-cycle PCR with universal primers M1SS and BC2_uni_R was performed on all cDNA. The paper's processing steps were these. For normalization, 1 million high-quality reads were randomly selected from each sample, with every read carrying a distinct molecular identifier. Instead of being binned into consensus sequences, reads with shared molecular identifiers were discarded. MiTCR, with a Q25 quality threshold and the strictest error-elimination algorithm, was used for CDR3 identification, clonotype clustering and error correction. A nonparametric unseen species model with Euler transformation was used to estimate a lower bound on total TCR beta diversity. In-frame beta chains were kept once TCRdb had trimmed the public reads at Q25 with fastp and called clones with MiXCR. Each CDR3 protein gets just one entry, which takes the most common genes and DNA from the rows behind it. These V and J calls derive from TCRdb rather than the authors' analysis. Here the sample has about 680,000 distinct CDR3 sequences; 45% to 50% occur a single time. The top ten constitute 25% to 35% of the sample.

Donors were a few dozen systemically healthy Caucasian individuals from Russia aged roughly 6 to 100 years. Each donor gave 8 to 10 milliliters of peripheral blood, collected into EDTA-treated Vacutainer tubes. PBMCs were isolated by Ficoll-Paque density-gradient centrifugation, with at least 7 million obtained per sample. Trizol reagent was used to extract total RNA from the PBMCs, yielding at least 6 micrograms per sample. For every donor, an aliquot of PBMCs went through flow cytometry to measure the percentages of naive CD45RAhigh/CD27high T cells. Note on this clonotype: What this receptor recognizes is not known. Base-call qualities are not available, and no considerably larger clone is one nucleotide away.

The chain employs TRBV29-1 and TRBJ2-5, with TRBD2 identical over 9 junction bases. The TCR was taken from a woman in her sixties in good health. What was sequenced was blood. The CDR3 reads as follows: CSVEGAGGRETQYF. The sequenced DNA: TGCAGCGTTGAGGGAGCGGGAGGTAGGGAGACCCAGTACTTC. Reference TRBV29-1 and TRBJ2-5 proteins supply the regions before and after the CDR3; the full variable domain is: SAVISQKPSRDICQRGTSLTIQCQVDSQVTMMFWYRQQPGQSLTLIATANQGSEATYESGFVIDKFPISRPNLTFSTLTVSNMSPEDSSIYLCSVEGAGGRETQYFGPGTRLLVL.